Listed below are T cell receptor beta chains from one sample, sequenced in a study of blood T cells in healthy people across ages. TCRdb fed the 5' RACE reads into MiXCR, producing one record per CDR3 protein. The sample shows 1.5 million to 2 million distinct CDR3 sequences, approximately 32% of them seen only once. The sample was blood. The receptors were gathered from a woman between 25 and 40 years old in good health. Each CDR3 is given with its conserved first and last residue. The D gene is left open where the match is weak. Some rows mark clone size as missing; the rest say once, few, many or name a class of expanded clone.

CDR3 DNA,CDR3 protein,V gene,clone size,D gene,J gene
TGTGCCAGCTCACGGGAGCATAGCAATCAGCCCCAGCATTTT,CASSREHSNQPQHF,TRBV18,.,.,TRBJ1-5
TGTGCCAGCATTAGTGGGAGTACGAACACCGGGGAGCTGTTTTTT,CASISGSTNTGELFF,TRBV7-9,.,.,TRBJ2-2
TGCAGTGCTAGAGATTACAGGGGGAGCAATCAGCCCCAGCATTTT,CSARDYRGSNQPQHF,TRBV20-1,.,TRBD1,TRBJ1-5
TGCAGTGCCGTAACCGGGCCTTCCTCCTACGAGCAGTACTTC,CSAVTGPSSYEQYF,TRBV20-1,.,.,TRBJ2-7
TGTGCCAGCAGCTCGGGCCCTGACAGAGAGCAAGAGACCCAGTACTTC,CASSSGPDREQETQYF,TRBV5-6,.,.,TRBJ2-5
TGTGCCAACAGCCTCCCCTCCGAGATACAGGGGGCCGACGGTGGCTACACCTTC,CANSLPSEIQGADGGYTF,TRBV7-9,.,TRBD1,TRBJ1-2
TGTGCCAGCAGCCAACCTCGGGGGGTTTCCTACGAGCAGTACTTC,CASSQPRGVSYEQYF,TRBV5-5,.,TRBD2,TRBJ2-7
TGTGCCAGCCTCTCCTCGTTGGTCAAGGAGACCCAGTACTTC,CASLSSLVKETQYF,TRBV28,few,.,TRBJ2-5
TGTGCCAGCAGTTACGAGGGGTATTCACCCCTCCACTTT,CASSYEGYSPLHF,TRBV6-5,.,.,TRBJ1-6
TGTGCCACCGCGAATTATCCGGGCGCTTTTCTAACTAATGAAAAACTGTTTTTT,CATANYPGAFLTNEKLFF,TRBV6-1,.,.,TRBJ1-4
TGTGCCAGCACGGCCCCTACAGAGAACACTGAAGCTTTCTTT,CASTAPTENTEAFF,TRBV12-3/TRBV12-4,.,.,TRBJ1-1
TGCAGTGCTCCAGACAGAGTCTATAGCAATCAGCCCCAGCATTTT,CSAPDRVYSNQPQHF,TRBV20-1,.,.,TRBJ1-5
TGTGCTAGTGGGGGGGCAGGTACTAACGAGCAGTACTTC,CASGGAGTNEQYF,TRBV12-5,.,.,TRBJ2-7
TGTGCCAGCAGTCCCGGACAGGGGAATGATGAAAAACTGTTTTTT,CASSPGQGNDEKLFF,TRBV6-5,.,TRBD1,TRBJ1-4
TGCGCCAGCAGCCAAGTCCCGACAGGGAACTACGAGCAGTACTTC,CASSQVPTGNYEQYF,TRBV4-1,few,TRBD1,TRBJ2-7
TGTGCCAGCAGCCTTGGGACAGGAAATGGCCACACCTTC,CASSLGTGNGHTF,TRBV4-2,few,TRBD1,TRBJ1-2
TGCAGTGCTAGTCGGCGGGACCACACAGATACGCAGTATTTT,CSASRRDHTDTQYF,TRBV20-1,few,.,TRBJ2-3
TGCAGTGCTAGAGGACAAGAATTCTCCTACGAGCAGTACTTC,CSARGQEFSYEQYF,TRBV20-1,few,.,TRBJ2-7
TGTGCCAGCAGCCAAGAGGGCACCCCTAACAATGAGCAGTTCTTC,CASSQEGTPNNEQFF,TRBV3-1,few,.,TRBJ2-1
TGCAGCGTTGAAGATACAGGGGGACAACAATACAATGAGCAGTTCTTC,CSVEDTGGQQYNEQFF,TRBV29-1,few,TRBD1,TRBJ2-1
TGTGCCAGCTCACCACCCCGAGGGAAGAATCAGCCCCAGCATTTT,CASSPPRGKNQPQHF,TRBV18,.,.,TRBJ1-5
TGCGCCAGCAGCCAAGCGACTAGCGGGAGCGGCAATGAGCAGTTCTTC,CASSQATSGSGNEQFF,TRBV4-1,.,TRBD2,TRBJ2-1
TGCGCCAGCAGCTTGGATTACTACAATGAGCAGTTCTTC,CASSLDYYNEQFF,TRBV27,many,.,TRBJ2-1
TGTGCCAGCAGCCAAGGACTAGAAGGCACAGATACGCAGTATTTT,CASSQGLEGTDTQYF,TRBV14,few,.,TRBJ2-3
TGCGCCAGCAGCCAAGCTCCCCAGGGGTTCTCCTACAATGAGCAGTTCTTC,CASSQAPQGFSYNEQFF,TRBV4-1,.,.,TRBJ2-1
TGTGCCAGCAGCCAGGGTGGGTCTGAGCAGTTCTTC,CASSQGGSEQFF,TRBV14,.,.,TRBJ2-1
TGTGCCAGCTCACGAGTACTTGGACAGGTCCATTCGTACGAGCAGTTCTTC,CASSRVLGQVHSYEQFF,TRBV18,.,TRBD1,TRBJ2-1
TGTGCCAGCAGTTTGTTCCTCGGGACAGGGTCCTACGAGCAGTACTTC,CASSLFLGTGSYEQYF,TRBV28,few,TRBD1,TRBJ2-7
TGCGCCAGCAGCTTGGCCGGTCCTCACACAGATACGCAGTATTTT,CASSLAGPHTDTQYF,TRBV5-1,.,.,TRBJ2-3
TGCAGTGCTGCCCTGAGCGGGGGTCACACAGATACGCAGTATTTT,CSAALSGGHTDTQYF,TRBV20-1,.,TRBD2,TRBJ2-3
TGTGCCAGCAGCCAGATTGGCGGGGGGAAGTACGAGCAGTACTTC,CASSQIGGGKYEQYF,TRBV4-2,.,TRBD2,TRBJ2-7
TGTGCCAGCAGCTTCCAAGGGACAGGGGGGCACGAGCAGTACTTC,CASSFQGTGGHEQYF,TRBV5-5,few,TRBD1,TRBJ2-7
TGCGCCAGCAGCACAACCTTAGGACTAGCGGGGCCAGAGACCCAGTACTTC,CASSTTLGLAGPETQYF,TRBV5-1,.,TRBD2,TRBJ2-5
TGCGCCAGCAGCTTGGAACAAAGGGACGACGGTGAAGCTTTCTTT,CASSLEQRDDGEAFF,TRBV5-1,.,.,TRBJ1-1
TGCAGTGCTAGAGATGAGGGGCGGGTGGCGGAGCCCCAGCATTTT,CSARDEGRVAEPQHF,TRBV20-1,.,.,TRBJ1-5
TGTGCCAGCAGGGGGGGCGGACACTCCTACGAGCAGTACTTC,CASRGGGHSYEQYF,TRBV6-2/TRBV6-3,.,.,TRBJ2-7
TGTGCCACCAGCCCGGCCAGGGGGAGCTACGAGCAGTACTTC,CATSPARGSYEQYF,TRBV15,.,TRBD1,TRBJ2-7
TGTGCCAGCAGTTTCCGACGACTCGTCGGGTACGAGCAGTACTTC,CASSFRRLVGYEQYF,TRBV6-5,.,.,TRBJ2-7
TGTGCCAGCCTGGGGGCGGGTTTGGGGGATACGCAGTATTTT,CASLGAGLGDTQYF,TRBV6-2/TRBV6-3,few,.,TRBJ2-3
TGTGCCAGCAGTTTATCGATATTGCGGGGGAGGAACTACGAGCAGTACTTC,CASSLSILRGRNYEQYF,TRBV27,.,TRBD2,TRBJ2-7
TGTGCCAGCATGAGAAGAGCGACCTTTAATGAAAAACTGTTTTTT,CASMRRATFNEKLFF,TRBV27,.,.,TRBJ1-4
TGTGCCAGCAGCTCACCGGGCAGGGGGCACTACGAGCAGTACTTC,CASSSPGRGHYEQYF,TRBV7-2,few,TRBD1,TRBJ2-7
TGCAGTGCTGAGAGGGGGGGCGATCCCCTATACGAGCAGTACTTC,CSAERGGDPLYEQYF,TRBV20-1,many,.,TRBJ2-7
TGTGCCGCCAGCAGGCCCGGGGGGTCCGAGCAGTACTTC,CAASRPGGSEQYF,TRBV15,few,TRBD2,TRBJ2-7
TGTGCCAGCACCCCCCACGGGACGGAGAAGACTGAGCAGTACTTC,CASTPHGTEKTEQYF,TRBV12-3/TRBV12-4,few,.,TRBJ2-7
TGCAGTGCCATCCTATTCACAGGGGACGAGCAGTACTTC,CSAILFTGDEQYF,TRBV20-1,.,TRBD1,TRBJ2-7
TGTGCCAGCAGGCCAGACGGAGATACGCAGTATTTT,CASRPDGDTQYF,TRBV11-1,many,.,TRBJ2-3
TGTGCCAGCAGTCTACCGACAGTCCCGGGCAATCAGCCCCAGCATTTT,CASSLPTVPGNQPQHF,TRBV28,once,.,TRBJ1-5
TGTGCCAGCAGCTTAGATTCCGCTACAGAGACCCAGTACTTC,CASSLDSATETQYF,TRBV11-2,.,.,TRBJ2-5
TGTGCCAGCAGCTCTGTCTCCTACAATGAGCAGTTCTTC,CASSSVSYNEQFF,TRBV5-6,many,.,TRBJ2-1
TGCAGTGCTAGAACTGTACCGGGGGAGTATGAGACCCAGTACTTC,CSARTVPGEYETQYF,TRBV20-1,.,.,TRBJ2-5
TGTGCCAGCACGTCAACAAGATTTAGCAATCAGCCCCAGCATTTT,CASTSTRFSNQPQHF,TRBV6-6,.,.,TRBJ1-5
TGTGCCAGCAGCCCCTCTCGAGGAAACTACGAGCAGTACTTC,CASSPSRGNYEQYF,TRBV11-2,.,.,TRBJ2-7